This TCR beta chain was identified in a study of spatial heterogeneity in lung cancer. Study-level background: Researchers sequenced follow-up PBMC samples if they had them, and these came a median of approximately 26 months after resection. Beta-chain sequences were consistently detected more often than alpha-chain sequences. Study-wide points: Blood carried ubiquitous expanded tumor TCRs more at resection than follow-up.

This clonotype came up many times. Its matching antigen is unknown. TCR cDNA molecules each carried a unique molecular identifier. One entry per CDR3 protein results from TCRdb running MiXCR on the 5' RACE reads. The table lists under 150,000 distinct CDR3 sequences, about 12% of them singletons. The time point: blood at routine non-recurrence follow-up after resection. No cells were sorted before sequencing. The whole RNA sequenced was extracted from tumor, nontumor lung or frozen PBMC. Germline V lookup: CDR1 LGHNA, CDR2 YNFKEQ. V was clipped by 2 bases and J by 4 bases, with 11 bases between them. The CDR3 is 14 amino acids.

The V and J genes are TRBV4-2 and TRBJ1-1; maybe TRBD1 (6 bases). The sequences come from PBMCs, collected at follow-up. This receptor was obtained from a male donor with early-stage non-small cell lung cancer. Here the CDR3 reads CASSQSDRSTEAFF. CDR3 coding DNA: TGTGCCAGCAGCCAATCGGACAGATCCACTGAAGCTTTCTTT.